The 2 T cell receptor beta chains presented below share a single source sample, sequenced in a study of technical replicates of blood from several donors. Some clones are missing from TCRdb's copy, which holds only in-frame ones; the method was immunoSEQ multiplex PCR. The sample holds roughly 81,000 clones, around 97% seen once. Sequencing input: T cells isolated from PBMCs. These receptors were collected from a human donor in good health.

The genes are TRBV7-3 and TRBJ1-4; 7 nucleotides line up with TRBD1. The CDR3 consists of 15 residues. The trim removed 5 bases at V and 7 bases at J, leaving 10 bases unmatched. The germline gives CDR1 SGHTA, CDR2 FQGTGA. CDR3 coding DNA: TGTGCCAGCAGCGTAAACAGGGGAGTGGGTGAAAAACTGTTTTTT. This gives the protein CASSVNRGVGEKLFF.

The J gene is TRBJ1-1, the V gene TRBV5-8; D might be TRBD1 (6 bases). Germline values: CDR1 SGHTS, CDR2 YDEGEE. CDR3 size: 13 residues. The ends were cut back, 4 bases at V and 8 bases at J, with 15 bases in the middle. CDR3 amino acids: CASSLTRGGEAFF. In nucleotides, the CDR3 is TGTGCCAGCAGCCTGACTCGTGGGGGCGAAGCTTTCTTT.